This T cell receptor (beta chain) appears in the sequencing data of a study of control samples from healthy donors and cancer patients. Repertoires were generated with immunoSEQ multiplex PCR, while TCRdb's copy carries only in-frame clones and drops some. The sample lists over 100,000 clones; 75% to 95% were seen once. Trimming took 1 base from V and 5 from J, leaving 19 bases between them. This CDR3 has 16 amino acids. Germline CDR1 and CDR2: SGHRS and YFSETQ. This rearrangement joins TRBV5-1 to TRBJ2-7; either TRBD1 or TRBD2 may fit D (7 bases each). The receptor's source is a man aged 40-55 years in good health. Sequencing input: blood. The CDR3 coding sequence is TGCGCCAGCAGCTTGAACAGGGGAGGGTTCCAAAACGAGCAGTACTTC. Its protein product is CASSLNRGGFQNEQYF.